The clone carrying this T cell receptor beta chain showed up many times. This sample was taken from a study of CD8 T cells in ankylosing spondylitis. TCRdb called the 5' RACE reads again in MiXCR, with one record for every CDR3 protein. The sample gives about 42,000 distinct CDR3 sequences, 4% of which show up once; roughly 4% is in the top ten. Germline loops: CDR1 SGDLS, CDR2 YYNGEE. V shed 0 bases, J shed 4 bases, and the junction held 3 bases outside the gene matches. CDR3 length equals 14 residues. Sequencing input: blood, either unsorted or a sorted T cell fraction (not recorded which). The J gene is TRBJ1-2, the V gene TRBV9; 7 bases line up with TRBD1. This TCR derives from a female donor with ankylosing spondylitis or in good health (not recorded which). CDR3 bases: TGTGCCAGCAGCGTAGCACAGGGGACCTATGGCTACACCTTC. Protein product: CASSVAQGTYGYTF.